Listed here are 2 T cell receptor beta chains from one sample, sequenced in a study of blood T cell repertoires in COVID-19. Only in-frame clones appear in the TCRdb table, and some are missing; sequencing was by immunoSEQ multiplex PCR. Altogether 330,000 or so clones are present, about 92% being singletons, with the ten largest covering 15% to 20%. The source material was PBMCs or T cells enriched from blood (not recorded which). The source of these receptors is a woman in her twenties or thirties who had recovered from COVID-19.

This chain links TRBV2 with TRBJ1-3; weak D call: TRBD1 (5 bases). V gave up 7 bases and J gave up 4 bases, with 11 bases separating them. The germline gives CDR1 SNHLY, CDR2 FYNNEI. This CDR3 has 13 residues. The DNA of the CDR3 is TGTGCCAGCACGGGGGACCTAGGAAACACCATATATTTT. It specifies CASTGDLGNTIYF.

This chain joins TRBV9 and TRBJ2-3; D is perhaps TRBD1 (5 bases). Germline V CDR1 and CDR2: SGDLS, YYNGEE. The CDR3 has 13 amino acids. V was cut by 4 bases and J by 4 bases, with 10 bases left in between. The CDR3 spells CASSRQSADTQYF. DNA for the CDR3: TGTGCCAGCAGCAGACAGTCCGCAGATACGCAGTATTTT.